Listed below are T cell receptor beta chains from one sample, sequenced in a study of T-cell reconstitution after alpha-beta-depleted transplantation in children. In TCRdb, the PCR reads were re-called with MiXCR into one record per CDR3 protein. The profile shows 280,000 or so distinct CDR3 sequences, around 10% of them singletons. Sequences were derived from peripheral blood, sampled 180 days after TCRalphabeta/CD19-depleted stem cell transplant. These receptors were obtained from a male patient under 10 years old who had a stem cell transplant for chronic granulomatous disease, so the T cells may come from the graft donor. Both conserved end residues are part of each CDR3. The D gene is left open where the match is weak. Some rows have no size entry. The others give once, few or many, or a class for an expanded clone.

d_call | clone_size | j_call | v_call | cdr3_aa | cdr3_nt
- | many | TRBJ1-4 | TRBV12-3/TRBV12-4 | CASSSSGEEKLFF | TGTGCCAGCAGTTCATCAGGAGAGGAAAAACTGTTTTTT
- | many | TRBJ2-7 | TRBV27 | CASSSPGGLYEQYF | TGTGCCAGCAGTTCCCCAGGGGGACTCTACGAGCAGTACTTC
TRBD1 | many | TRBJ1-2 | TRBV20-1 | CSADKGQGYGYTF | TGCAGTGCTGACAAAGGACAGGGTTATGGCTACACCTTC
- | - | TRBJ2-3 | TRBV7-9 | CASSLNGDTQYF | TGTGCCAGCAGCTTAAATGGAGATACGCAGTATTTT
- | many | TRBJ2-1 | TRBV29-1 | CSVGSYNEQFF | TGCAGCGTTGGCTCCTACAATGAGCAGTTCTTC
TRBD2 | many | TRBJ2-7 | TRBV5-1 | CASSLDLAGPSSYEQYF | TGCGCCAGCAGCTTGGACCTAGCGGGACCGAGCTCCTACGAGCAGTACTTC
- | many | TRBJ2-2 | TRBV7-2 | CASSFLGTANTGELFF | TGTGCCAGCAGCTTTTTAGGGACCGCAAACACCGGGGAGCTGTTTTTT
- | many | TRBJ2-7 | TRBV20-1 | CSARNDRTYNEQYF | TGCAGTGCTAGAAATGACAGGACGTACAACGAGCAGTACTTC
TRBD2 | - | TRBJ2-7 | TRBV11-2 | CASSPGPGLAGGPSYEQYF | TGTGCCAGCAGCCCCGGCCCGGGACTAGCGGGGGGGCCGTCCTACGAGCAGTACTTC
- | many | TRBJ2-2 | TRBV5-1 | CASSFQGGELFF | TGCGCCAGCAGCTTCCAGGGCGGGGAGCTGTTTTTT
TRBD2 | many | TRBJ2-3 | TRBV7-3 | CASSPRGTSENTQYF | TGTGCCAGCAGCCCGAGAGGGACTAGCGAAAATACGCAGTATTTT
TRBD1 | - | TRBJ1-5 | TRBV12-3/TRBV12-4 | CASSLTGTADQPQHF | TGTGCCAGCAGCCTGACCGGGACAGCAGACCAGCCCCAGCATTTT
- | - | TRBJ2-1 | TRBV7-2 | CASSLGGPLYNEQFF | TGTGCCAGCAGCTTAGGGGGACCACTCTACAATGAGCAGTTCTTC
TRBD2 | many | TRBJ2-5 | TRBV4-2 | CASSQTSGLLTETQYF | TGTGCCAGCAGCCAGACTAGCGGTTTACTAACGGAGACCCAGTACTTC
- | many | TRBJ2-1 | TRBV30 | CAWRWDRDFTYNEQFF | TGTGCCTGGAGATGGGACCGGGACTTTACCTACAATGAGCAGTTCTTC
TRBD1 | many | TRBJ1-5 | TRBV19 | CASSPQGEQPQHF | TGTGCCAGTAGTCCTCAGGGGGAGCAGCCCCAGCATTTT
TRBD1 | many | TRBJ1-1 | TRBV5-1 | CASRLSPQGARTEAFF | TGCGCCAGCAGACTATCCCCACAGGGGGCACGGACTGAAGCTTTCTTT
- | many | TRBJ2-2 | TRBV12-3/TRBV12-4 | CASSFGQGLKNSGELFF | TGTGCCAGCAGTTTTGGGCAGGGACTGAAAAACTCCGGGGAGCTGTTTTTT
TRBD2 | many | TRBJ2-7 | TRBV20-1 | CSASASGRFTYEQYF | TGCAGTGCTAGCGCTAGCGGGAGGTTCACCTACGAGCAGTACTTC